The 4 T cell receptor beta chains given below trace back to one sample, sequenced in a study of T cell responses to AZD1222 COVID-19 vaccine. Measured with immunoSEQ multiplex PCR; TCRdb has only the in-frame clones, and not every one. This table has about 200,000 clones, almost 90% appearing once. The specimen comprised peripheral blood, sampled on day 0 of AZD1222 vaccination. Receptors originate from an adult in good health.

This rearrangement joins TRBV6-5 to TRBJ2-1; 9 bases fit TRBD2. The CDR3 extends over 15 amino acids. J lost 3 bases, V lost 5 bases, and 5 bases had no gene match. Germline CDR1 and CDR2: MNHEY and SVGAGI. CDR3 amino acids: CASSQSGGNYNEQFF. DNA for the CDR3: TGTGCCAGCAGTCAGAGCGGGGGGAACTACAATGAGCAGTTCTTC.

The chain has TRBV11-3 and TRBJ1-3; D uncertain. In germline, CDR1 is SGHNT, CDR2 YENEEA. The germline V and J ends were trimmed by 3 bases and 0 bases, with 6 bases remaining between them. This CDR3 comprises 14 residues. DNA of the CDR3: TGTGCCAGCAGCTTGGGGAGCTCTGGAAACACCATATATTTT. It codes for CASSLGSSGNTIYF.

This chain joins TRBV19 and TRBJ1-1; no reliable D call. Germline CDR1 is LNHDA and CDR2 is SQIVND (reference sequence). Trimming pared 8 bases from V and 1 base from J, leaving 11 bases between. The CDR3 extends over 13 amino acids. The CDR3 region is CASSAGRNTEAFF. The CDR3 DNA reads as TGTGCCAGTTCAGCCGGCAGGAACACTGAAGCTTTCTTT.

The chain links TRBV27 to TRBJ2-3; the D gene is possibly TRBD1 (6 bases). Trimming took off 3 bases at V and 0 bases at J, with 10 bases between the two ends. The CDR3 is made up of 15 amino acids. Germline lookup yields CDR1 MNHEY and CDR2 SMNVEV (reference sequence). DNA of the CDR3: TGTGCCAGCAGTTTCGTGGGGACAAGCACAGATACGCAGTATTTT. It codes for CASSFVGTSTDTQYF.